Listed below are T cell receptor beta chains from one sample, sequenced in a study of cytomegalovirus exposure and HLA in healthy donors. This table comes from immunoSEQ multiplex PCR, and its TCRdb copy is limited to in-frame clones, with some not included. The repertoire holds about 93,000 clones, with around 77% as singletons. The source material was PBMCs. The receptors were gathered from a man aged 25 to 45 in good health and CMV-seronegative. The CDR3 runs from the conserved cysteine through the conserved F or W. A D gene is named only where the DNA matches it firmly. Clone sizes are given selectively: once, few, many, or a class where the clone is expanded.

TRBJ2-5 - TRBV5-1 TRBD2 TGCGCCAGCAGCTTGGGACTAGCGGGGGGCGGGCAAGAGACCCAGTACTTC CASSLGLAGGGQETQYF
TRBJ2-6 few TRBV5-4 - TGTGCCAGCAGCTTGCGGCAGGCCCGTGTGACTTTC CASSLRQARVTF
TRBJ2-7 - TRBV4-1 - TGCGCCAGCAGCCAAGATCGGGCAGGGGCCTGGAGCGAGCAGTACTTC CASSQDRAGAWSEQYF
TRBJ2-1 few TRBV7-2 TRBD2 TGTGCCAGCAGCTCGGGACTAGCGGCCTACAATGAGCAGTTCTTC CASSSGLAAYNEQFF
TRBJ2-1 - TRBV7-9 - TGTGCCAGCAGCTCCAACTCCGACAAGGTCACCGAGCAGTTCTTC CASSSNSDKVTEQFF
TRBJ2-2 few TRBV6-1 TRBD1 TGTGCCAGCAGTGAGAGGACAGGGGTATCCGGGGAGCTGTTTTTT CASSERTGVSGELFF
TRBJ2-3 - TRBV9 - TGTGCCAGCACGGCCCAGGTTACGGTTGGCACAGATACGCAGTATTTT CASTAQVTVGTDTQYF
TRBJ1-4 - TRBV10-1 TRBD1 TGCGCCAGCAGTGAGTCAAGGACAGGGGACGAAAAACTGTTTTTT CASSESRTGDEKLFF
TRBJ1-1 - TRBV7-9 - TGTGCCAGCAGCCATGCAGGGCGGGGGACTGAAGCTTTCTTT CASSHAGRGTEAFF
TRBJ2-1 - TRBV5-6 TRBD1 TGTGCCAGCAGCTTTTACAGGGGGTCCTCCTACAATGAGCAGTTCTTC CASSFYRGSSYNEQFF
TRBJ2-1 - TRBV4-3 TRBD1 TGCGCCAGCAGCCAAGATATGGGACAGGGGGCGGATGAGCAGTTCTTC CASSQDMGQGADEQFF
TRBJ2-7 - TRBV5-1 - TGCGCCAGCAGCTTGGCGGCAGGGGGAGGCTACGAGCAGTACTTC CASSLAAGGGYEQYF
TRBJ1-5 - TRBV6-5 - TGTGCCAGCACCGAGGGGGTCGGCAATCAGCCCCAGCATTTT CASTEGVGNQPQHF
TRBJ2-7 - TRBV6-4 - TGTGCCAGCAGTGAATACGGGGGAAGCTCCTACGAGCAGTACTTC CASSEYGGSSYEQYF
TRBJ2-3 - TRBV2 - TGTGCCAGCGCCGGGACACATACCACAGATACGCAGTATTTT CASAGTHTTDTQYF
TRBJ1-2 - TRBV6-6 TRBD1 TGTGCCAGCTCTCGACAGGGCGGAGGCTACACCTTC CASSRQGGGYTF
TRBJ1-4 - TRBV5-3 TRBD1 TGTGCCAGAAGCCGGGGACAGGAGCCAACTAATGAAAAACTGTTTTTT CARSRGQEPTNEKLFF
TRBJ2-3 - TRBV7-7 - TGTGCCAGCAGCCGCAGGGTGGGCACAGATACGCAGTATTTT CASSRRVGTDTQYF
TRBJ2-1 - TRBV7-9 TRBD1 TGTGCCAGCAGATACTTGACAGGGGGCTCCTACAATGAGCAGTTCTTC CASRYLTGGSYNEQFF
TRBJ1-1 - TRBV2 - TGTGCCAGCAGTGAAGTTCAGGTTAACTCCGGAGCTTTCTTT CASSEVQVNSGAFF
TRBJ2-7 - TRBV12-2 - TGTGCAAGTCATATAGGGGCCGAGCAGTACTTC CASHIGAEQYF
TRBJ2-1 - TRBV7-2 - TGTGCCAGCAGCTTAGTCAAACTCCTCCGAGACACATCCTACAATGAGCAGTTCTTC CASSLVKLLRDTSYNEQFF
TRBJ2-6 - TRBV18 - TGTGCCAGCTCAGGGGCGGCTGGGGCCAACGTCCTGACTTTC CASSGAAGANVLTF
TRBJ1-5 - TRBV30 TRBD1 TGCGCGACAGGGGGCCCTAATCAGCCCCAGCATTTT CATGGPNQPQHF
TRBJ1-3 - TRBV7-6 TRBD1 TGTGCCAGCAAGGCGGGACAGAAGAGAGACACCATATATTTT CASKAGQKRDTIYF
TRBJ2-1 - TRBV27 - TGTGCCAGCAGTTCACCGCGGGACAGAGGCTACAATGAGCAGTTCTTC CASSSPRDRGYNEQFF
TRBJ2-1 once TRBV5-1 TRBD2 TGCGCCAGCAGCTTGGACGGGAGGTTCTACAATGAGCAGTTCTTC CASSLDGRFYNEQFF
TRBJ2-5 - TRBV27 TRBD1 TGTGCCAGCAGTTTATCGATTATGGACAGGGGGTACTTC CASSLSIMDRGYF
TRBJ2-3 few TRBV11-2 TRBD2 TGTGCCAGCAGCTCATTGGGACTAGCGGATACGCAGTATTTT CASSSLGLADTQYF
TRBJ1-5 few TRBV5-5 - TGTGCCAGCAGCTTGCGGGTCAGCAATCAGCCCCAGCATTTT CASSLRVSNQPQHF
TRBJ2-3 - TRBV18 - TGTGCCAGCTCACAACTAGATACGCAGTATTTT CASSQLDTQYF
TRBJ2-5 - TRBV5-1 - TGCGCCAGCAGCTTGCCCGACAGGTCCCAAGAGACCCAGTACTTC CASSLPDRSQETQYF
TRBJ2-2 - TRBV11-3 - TGTGCCAGCAGCTTAGAGGGCCCTCAGAATCACGACACCGGGGAGCTGTTTTTT CASSLEGPQNHDTGELFF
TRBJ1-2 - TRBV28 - TGTGCCAGCAGTTGGGGGGTAGGAGGAAGGGGCTACACCTTC CASSWGVGGRGYTF
TRBJ1-6 - TRBV4-3 - TGCGCCAGCAGCCAAGATGTCGGTTCACCCCTCCACTTT CASSQDVGSPLHF
TRBJ2-2 - TRBV5-1 TRBD2 TGCGCCAGCAGCTTGGTGCTGGCGGGAGACACCGGGGAGCTGTTTTTT CASSLVLAGDTGELFF
TRBJ2-5 few TRBV4-2 TRBD1 TGTGCCAGCAGCCCAAGTACCGGGACAGGGTACGAGACCCAGTACTTC CASSPSTGTGYETQYF
TRBJ1-6 - TRBV7-2 - TGTGCCAGCAGCTTATTATGGGGGGATAATTCACCCCTCCACTTT CASSLLWGDNSPLHF
TRBJ2-3 - TRBV19 TRBD1 TGTGCCAGTAGTATAGGGACAGGGTATGGCGATACGCAGTATTTT CASSIGTGYGDTQYF
TRBJ1-1 - TRBV6-6 TRBD1 TGTGCCAGCAGTGGGTCCCCGGGACAGGGAACTGAAGCTTTCTTT CASSGSPGQGTEAFF
TRBJ1-1 - TRBV6-5 TRBD1 TGTGCCAGCAGTTACGGGGACAGCATGAACACTGAAGCTTTCTTT CASSYGDSMNTEAFF
TRBJ1-5 - TRBV7-9 - TGTGCCAGCAGCTTTCAGGGAAGCAATCAGCCCCAGCATTTT CASSFQGSNQPQHF
TRBJ2-5 few TRBV7-9 - TGTGCCAGCAGCTTAAACGAGGTTCCCCAGTACTTC CASSLNEVPQYF
TRBJ1-3 few TRBV5-1 - TGCGCCAGCAGCTTGGTCCCTCTCTCTGGAAACACCATATATTTT CASSLVPLSGNTIYF
TRBJ1-1 - TRBV5-4 TRBD1 TGTGCCAGCAGCGCACACCCGGGACAGCCTGAAGCTTTCTTT CASSAHPGQPEAFF
TRBJ2-1 - TRBV2 TRBD1 TGTGCCAGCAGTGCTGTCCGGAACAGGGGTTTCAATGAGCAGTTCTTC CASSAVRNRGFNEQFF
TRBJ2-7 - TRBV4-2 - TGTGCCAGCAGCCAAGATCTTTCGGAGTACTACGAGCAGTACTTC CASSQDLSEYYEQYF